The 21 T cell receptor beta chains presented below share a single source sample, sequenced in a study of T cells in localized non-small cell lung cancer. Data came from immunoSEQ multiplex PCR; TCRdb stores just in-frame clones and leaves some out. The table has 13,000 or so clones, over 85% seen once. The specimen comprised peripheral blood mononuclear cells, sampled before any cancer treatment. The receptors shown here come from a man between 40 and 70 years old with stage III lung adenocarcinoma.

J is TRBJ2-1 and V is TRBV9, with 7 positions matching TRBD2. The V gene's germline CDR1 is SGDLS and CDR2 YYNGEE. This CDR3 has 14 amino acids. After removal of 4 bases from V and 9 bases from J, the junction contained 10 bases not matched to a gene. The CDR3 bases are TGTGCCAGCAGCCCGCGGACTAGTCCAAGTGAGCAGTTCTTC. Translation: CASSPRTSPSEQFF.

The J gene is TRBJ1-2, the V gene TRBV2; TRBD1 matches 7 bases. The CDR3 length is 13 residues. The germline V gene encodes CDR1 SNHLY and CDR2 FYNNEI. Trimming removed 9 bases from V and 0 bases from J; junction bases left unmatched: 4. Written as DNA, the CDR3 is TGTGCCAGTTCGGGACAGCCTAACTATGGCTACACCTTC. Translating it yields CASSGQPNYGYTF.

This chain uses TRBV11-2 with TRBJ2-1, with 7 bases aligning to TRBD1. V shed 2 bases and J 6 bases; nucleotides not matched to a gene: 7. Germline-derived CDR1 and CDR2 are SGHAT and FQNNGV. This CDR3 comprises 15 residues. The CDR3 is CASSLYQGEFNEQFF. The CDR3 region has the DNA TGTGCCAGCAGCTTATATCAGGGGGAATTCAATGAGCAGTTCTTC.

The chain is built from TRBV7-9 and TRBJ2-2, with 9 nucleotides matching TRBD1. V trimming: 5 bases; J trimming: 2 bases; junction bases outside the gene matches: 6. CDR3 size: 16 residues. Germline CDR1 reads SEHNR; CDR2 reads FQNEAQ (reference sequence). The CDR3 DNA reads TGTGCCAGCAGCCCCCGGGACAGGGCAAACACCGGGGAGCTGTTTTTT. Translating gives CASSPRDRANTGELFF.

The J gene is TRBJ2-3, the V gene TRBV28, with 10 nucleotides matching TRBD1. Trimming at V came to 8 bases and at J to 4 bases, leaving 3 bases not matched to a gene. The CDR3 covers 13 residues. Germline V gene sequence: CDR1 MDHEN, CDR2 SYDVKM. Here the CDR3 reads CASWDRGSDTQYF. The CDR3 DNA reads TGTGCCAGCTGGGACAGGGGATCAGATACGCAGTATTTT.

CDR3 in DNA: TGTGCCAGCAGCCCCAGGGGGAGCGGGAGAATCGAGCAGTACTTC. Translated: CASSPRGSGRIEQYF. The chain couples TRBV28 to TRBJ2-7, with a tentative D call TRBD2 (8 bases). CDR1 is MDHEN, CDR2 SYDVKM, per germline. The CDR3 contains 15 residues. Trimming removed 6 bases at V and 6 bases at J, with 21 bases between. Based on the CDR3 plus reference TRBV28 and TRBJ2-7, the full variable domain is DVKVTQSSRYLVKRTGEKVFLECVQDMDHENMFWYRQDPGLGLRLIYFSYDVKMKEKGDIPEGYSVSREKKERFSLILESASTNQTSMYLCASSPRGSGRIEQYFGPGTRLTVT.

This chain connects TRBV7-9 to TRBJ2-5, with D possibly being TRBD1 (6 bases). CDR3 size: 15 residues. Germline lookup yields CDR1 SEHNR and CDR2 FQNEAQ (reference sequence). V was cut by 0 bases and J by 4 bases, with 12 bases left in between. The CDR3 loop reads CASSLAQGRGETQYF. For the CDR3, the DNA is TGTGCCAGCAGCTTAGCACAGGGACGAGGAGAGACCCAGTACTTC.

This clone appeared a few times. The chain is built from TRBV27 and TRBJ1-2, with D possibly TRBD1 on 5 matching bases. Germline CDR1 is MNHEY and CDR2 is SMNVEV (reference sequence). The CDR3 spans 17 residues. Trimming stripped 2 bases from V and 8 bases from J, with 24 bases between. Here the CDR3 reads CASSLRGDGRSYDGYTF. The DNA for the CDR3 is TGTGCCAGCAGTTTAAGAGGGGACGGACGTTCCTATGACGGCTACACCTTC.

V and J are TRBV10-3 and TRBJ2-5, with D perhaps being TRBD1 or TRBD2 (6 bases each). This CDR3 is built from 14 residues. Germline CDR1 reads ENHRY; CDR2 reads SYGVKD. Trimming stripped 6 bases from V and 2 bases from J, with 13 bases between. CDR3 amino acids: CAISPGGTQETQYF. The CDR3, as DNA: TGTGCCATCAGCCCCGGAGGGACACAAGAGACCCAGTACTTC.

This clone was seen a single time. The chain has TRBV1 and TRBJ1-4; TRBD1 was called by the table and not checked on the DNA. TRBV1 is a pseudogene locus. The CDR3 length is 18 residues. The CDR3 DNA reads as TGCACCAGCAGCCAAGTACAGGGAAAGAATCGAACTAATGAAAAACTGTTTTTT. Protein: CTSSQVQGKNRTNEKLFF.

This sequence joins TRBV5-1 and TRBJ2-7; 7 bases agree with TRBD1. From germline, CDR1 is SGHRS and CDR2 YFSETQ. This CDR3 spans 15 amino acids. J lost 2 bases, V lost 0 bases, and 5 bases had no gene match. The CDR3 loop reads CASSLGYRGTYEQYF. The CDR3 DNA follows: TGCGCCAGCAGCTTGGGCTACAGGGGAACCTACGAGCAGTACTTC.

V and J are TRBV28 and TRBJ1-2, with 8 bases aligning to TRBD1. The CDR3 spans 15 residues. Germline lookup yields CDR1 MDHEN and CDR2 SYDVKM. Trimming removed 3 bases from V and 6 bases from J; junction bases left unmatched: 9. The CDR3 DNA sequence: TGTGCCAGCAGTTTCACCACAGGGGGTTTTGATGGCTACACCTTC. It translates to CASSFTTGGFDGYTF.

As regards this clone: One end of the junction fails to match germline, which may point to a read error. The chain recombines TRBV10-3 with TRBJ2-4, with D unclear. Per germline, CDR1 ENHRY and CDR2 SYGVKD. The CDR3 length is 13 residues. CDR3 protein: CAINDADEWPRDF. CDR3 bases: TGTGCCATCAACGATGCGGACGAGTGGCCCCGGGACTTC.

This clone was recorded a few times. This sequence joins TRBV28 and TRBJ2-7; TRBD2 might be the D (6 bases). The V gene's germline CDR1 is MDHEN and CDR2 SYDVKM. The CDR3 sequence is 13 residues long. Trimming removed 7 bases at V and 2 bases at J, with 12 bases between. CDR3 amino acids: CASKTGVAYEQYF. CDR3 in DNA: TGTGCCAGCAAGACGGGAGTGGCCTACGAGCAGTACTTC.

This chain joins TRBV2 and TRBJ2-5; 8 bases fit TRBD2. The CDR3 spans 16 residues. Germline CDR1 reads SNHLY; CDR2 reads FYNNEI. The ends lost 1 base at V and 4 bases at J; junction bases unmatched: 8. The CDR3 nucleotides read TGTGCCAGCAGTGAAGGGGGGGCGAGCGGGAGAGAGACCCAGTACTTC. Translated: CASSEGGASGRETQYF.

The CDR3 sequence is CASSPPRDSLNNEQFF. CDR3 sequence (DNA): TGTGCCAGCTCACCACCTAGGGACAGTTTAAACAATGAGCAGTTCTTC. The chain links TRBV18 to TRBJ2-1; 7 nucleotides line up with TRBD1. CDR1 is KGHSH and CDR2 is LQKENI in the germline V gene. The ends lost 0 bases at V and 5 bases at J; junction bases unmatched: 7. The CDR3 sequence is 16 residues long. Using reference TRBV18 and TRBJ2-1 for the parts outside the CDR3, the full variable domain is NAGVMQNPRHLVRRRGQEARLRCSPMKGHSHVYWYRQLPEEGLKFMVYLQKENIIDESGMPKERFSAEFPKEGPSILRIQQVVRGDSAAYFCASSPPRDSLNNEQFFGPGTRLTVL.

This clone has only one observation. The chain combines TRBV4-3 with TRBJ1-5; no definite D call. Germline values: CDR1 LGHNA, CDR2 YSLEER. The CDR3 covers 15 residues. V was clipped by 1 base and J by 7 bases, with 14 bases between them. This chain's CDR3 is CASSQVLQGNQPQHF. CDR3 coding DNA: TGCGCCAGCAGCCAAGTCTTGCAAGGAAACCAGCCCCAGCATTTT.

V gene TRBV6-1 combines with J gene TRBJ2-5; unclear D gene. This CDR3 is built from 10 residues. Trimming stripped 7 bases from V and 5 bases from J, with 5 bases between. Germline V CDR1 and CDR2: MNHNS, SASEGT. This CDR3 is CASKLETQYF. The CDR3 nucleotides are TGTGCCAGCAAATTGGAGACCCAGTACTTC.

V gene TRBV11-2 combines with J gene TRBJ1-5, with 10 bases that match TRBD1. Per germline, CDR1 SGHAT and CDR2 FQNNGV. V shed 5 bases, J shed 1 base, and the junction held 2 bases outside the gene matches. The CDR3 covers 15 residues. CDR3 nucleotides: TGTGCCAGCAGCCGGGACAGGGGAAGCAATCAGCCCCAGCATTTT. Encoded protein: CASSRDRGSNQPQHF.

The chain recombines TRBV28 with TRBJ2-7, with 12 bases fitting TRBD2. CDR3 size: 15 residues. V lost 5 bases and J lost 4; bases outside the gene matches: 6. CDR1 is MDHEN, CDR2 SYDVKM, per germline. In DNA, the CDR3 is TGTGCCAGCAGTCCCCGGACTAGCGGGGTTTACGAGCAGTACTTC. Amino acid sequence: CASSPRTSGVYEQYF. Filled out from reference TRBV28 and TRBJ2-7, the complete variable domain reads DVKVTQSSRYLVKRTGEKVFLECVQDMDHENMFWYRQDPGLGLRLIYFSYDVKMKEKGDIPEGYSVSREKKERFSLILESASTNQTSMYLCASSPRTSGVYEQYFGPGTRLTVT.

The chain employs TRBV5-1 and TRBJ2-3; 7 bases map to TRBD1. The length of the CDR3 is 13 residues. CDR1 is SGHRS, CDR2 YFSETQ, per germline. V gave up 4 bases and J gave up 2 bases; unmatched junction bases: 1. The chain's CDR3 is CASSKGATDTQYF. Here the CDR3 DNA reads TGCGCCAGCAGCAAGGGGGCCACAGATACGCAGTATTTT.